These 18 T cell receptor beta chains were sequenced from one sample in a study of regulatory T cells in long-lasting Graves disease. Time point reported: newly diagnosed GD, antithyroid drugs for less than 3 months. PBMC-derived RNA was used for the TCR library. CDR3 regions were amplified by Arm-PCR using iRepertoire HTBI primers to build TCR beta libraries. MiXCR, applied by TCRdb to the multiplex PCR reads, yields one record per CDR3 protein. The sample includes around 500,000 distinct CDR3 sequences, 15% to 20% seen only once; the top ten take 25%. These data were also reused for a study on T cells in Graves' hyperthyroidism and ophthalmopathy.

The sample was peripheral blood mononuclear cells (PBMCs), taken at new diagnosis, from a patient treated with antithyroid drugs. The origin of the receptors is a woman aged 40-65 years with Graves disease.

This clonotype was counted once. This chain uses TRBV5-6 with TRBJ1-5, with D unclear. V was pared by 1 base and J by 2 bases, with 7 bases between. The CDR3 runs 14 residues. Germline V CDR1 and CDR2: SGHDT, YYEEEE. For the CDR3, the DNA is TGTGCCAGCAGCTTGAGTAAGGGCAATCAGCCCCAGCATTTT. Amino acid sequence: CASSLSKGNQPQHF.

Ten or more counts support this clonotype. The chain joins TRBV6-2 or TRBV6-3 to TRBJ2-3, with D possibly being TRBD1 or TRBD2 (7 bases each). Germline-derived CDR1 and CDR2 are MNHEY and SVGEGT. Trimming pared 2 bases from V and 5 bases from J, leaving 29 bases between. CDR3 length equals 20 residues. The CDR3 DNA is TGTGCCAGCAGTTACAATTTTCGCGGGGGACAGCTAAATGGGCGAGATACGCAGTATTTT. Residues: CASSYNFRGGQLNGRDTQYF.

This clonotype was observed at least ten times. The J gene is TRBJ2-1, the V gene TRBV20-1; tentative D call: TRBD2 (6 bases). From germline, CDR1 is DFQATT and CDR2 SNEGSKA (reference sequence). The V and J ends lost 0 bases and 6 bases respectively, with 12 bases between them. The CDR3 is made up of 14 amino acids. For the CDR3, the DNA is TGCAGTGCTAGAGATGAGCTAGCGCCCAATGAGCAGTTCTTC. Translation gives CSARDELAPNEQFF.

This clonotype was seen repeatedly, ten times or more. The gene calls are TRBV3-1 and TRBJ1-1; no definite D call. Germline CDR1 LGHDT, CDR2 YNNKEL (reference sequence). The CDR3 is 18 residues long. The V gene lost 4 bases and the J gene lost 4 bases, with 25 bases spanning the gap. The CDR3 DNA reads as TGTGCCAGCAGCCTCAGAAGATGGGGTCTAGGGTTCGGCACTGAAGCTTTCTTT. This sequence encodes CASSLRRWGLGFGTEAFF.

This clonotype was counted a few times. The chain recombines TRBV12-3 or TRBV12-4 with TRBJ1-3; 7 nucleotides agree with TRBD1. J was trimmed by 0 bases and V by 10 bases; bases with no gene match: 9. The CDR3 loop spans 15 amino acids. CDR3 DNA: TGTGCCACTCAATGGGACAGATTCTCTGGAAACACCATATATTTT. It encodes CATQWDRFSGNTIYF.

The chain couples TRBV12-3 or TRBV12-4 to TRBJ1-2, with 7 nucleotides matching TRBD1. There are 14 residues in the CDR3. The trim removed 6 bases at V and 0 bases at J, leaving 4 bases unmatched. CDR3 residues: CASRSGGANYGYTF. CDR3 DNA sequence: TGTGCCAGCAGGTCAGGGGGGGCTAACTATGGCTACACCTTC.

This clonotype was detected a few times. The CDR3 protein is CSVEDRGTTDTQYF. The CDR3 DNA reads as TGCAGCGTTGAAGACAGGGGGACCACAGATACGCAGTATTTT. V usage is TRBV29-1 and J usage is TRBJ2-3; 7 bases map to TRBD1. Per the germline V gene, CDR1 is SQVTM and CDR2 is ANQGSEA. The CDR3 has 14 amino acids. The V segment lost 0 bases and the J segment 2 bases; nucleotides outside the gene matches: 2.

In its sample, this clonotype was seen a few times. The chain joins TRBV6-1 to TRBJ1-2; D remains ambiguous. CDR3 length: 13 residues. Germline V gene lookup returns CDR1 MNHNS and CDR2 SASEGT. V was shortened by 4 bases and J by 1 base, with 7 bases between the two germline ends. The CDR3 DNA reads as TGTGCCAGCAGTGTATCGGTTAACTATGGCTACACCTTC. Its protein product is CASSVSVNYGYTF.

The chain uses TRBV7-8 and TRBJ1-4; the D is unclear. V was pared by 2 bases and J by 5 bases, with 9 bases between. Per the germline V gene, CDR1 is SGHVS and CDR2 is FQNEAQ. CDR3 size: 14 residues. The CDR3 loop is CASSLRSQNEKLFF. In DNA form, the CDR3 reads TGTGCCAGCAGCTTAAGAAGCCAGAATGAAAAACTGTTTTTT.

In its sample, this clonotype was seen a few times. This chain links TRBV9 with TRBJ1-2; 9 nucleotides align to TRBD1. V was clipped by 3 bases and J by 0 bases; unmatched bases: 9. The CDR3 spans 17 residues. Germline CDR1 and CDR2: SGDLS and YYNGEE. As DNA, the CDR3 is TGTGCCAGCAGCGGCACCGGGACAGGGAAAGCTAACTATGGCTACACCTTC. It is translated as CASSGTGTGKANYGYTF. Using reference TRBV9 and TRBJ1-2 for the parts outside the CDR3, the full variable domain is DSGVTQTPKHLITATGQRVTLRCSPRSGDLSVYWYQQSLDQGLQFLIQYYNGEERAKGNILERFSAQQFPDLHSELNLSSLELGDSALYFCASSGTGTGKANYGYTFGSGTRLTVV.

The rearrangement links TRBV20-1 to TRBJ2-7, with D uncertain. Germline assignment: CDR1 DFQATT and CDR2 SNEGSKA (reference sequence). Trimming took 0 bases from V and 6 from J, leaving 15 bases between them. This CDR3 spans 14 amino acids. The CDR3 reads CSARDQQKWCEQYF. The CDR3 DNA is TGCAGTGCTAGAGATCAGCAGAAATGGTGCGAGCAGTACTTC.

This clonotype was observed a handful of times. The gene calls are TRBV19 and TRBJ2-5; 11 bases are shared with TRBD1. The V gene's germline CDR1 is LNHDA and CDR2 SQIVND (reference sequence). J was trimmed by 4 bases and V by 3 bases; bases with no gene match: 1. The CDR3 is 14 residues long. The CDR3 bases are TGTGCCAGTAGTATTGGGACAGGGGGAGAGACCCAGTACTTC. Translation gives CASSIGTGGETQYF. Complete variable domain (other parts from reference TRBV19 and TRBJ2-5): DGGITQSPKYLFRKEGQNVTLSCEQNLNHDAMYWYRQDPGQGLRLIYYSQIVNDFQKGDIAEGYSVSREKKESFPLTVTSAQKNPTAFYLCASSIGTGGETQYFGPGTRLLVL.

This clonotype was picked up a small number of times. V gene TRBV3-1 combines with J gene TRBJ1-6, with D possibly matching TRBD1 (5 bases). Germline V CDR1 and CDR2: LGHDT, YNNKEL (reference sequence). The CDR3 runs to 13 residues. V lost 6 bases and J lost 10, with 13 bases in between. The CDR3 reads CASSLQGKSPLHF. Here the CDR3 DNA reads TGTGCCAGCAGTCTCCAGGGAAAATCACCCCTCCACTTT.

The V gene is TRBV6-2 or TRBV6-3, the J gene TRBJ2-5; D possibly corresponds to TRBD1 (6 bases). Trimming took off 0 bases at V and 1 base at J, with 21 bases between the two ends. Germline CDR1 is MNHEY and CDR2 is SVGEGT. The CDR3 is 19 amino acids. The CDR3 DNA reads TGTGCCAGCAGTTACTCGGGGAAGGGTCAGGGGACGCTCCAAGAGACCCAGTACTTC. Its protein is CASSYSGKGQGTLQETQYF.

This clonotype showed up many times. The chain links TRBV27 to TRBJ1-4; D ambiguous. CDR1 is MNHEY, CDR2 SMNVEV, per germline (reference sequence). The CDR3 contains 14 residues. Trimming shortened V by 9 bases and J by 9 bases, and 20 bases separated the two germline ends. CDR3 residues: CASRTASQFQKLFF. The CDR3 DNA reads as TGTGCCAGTAGGACCGCATCCCAGTTCCAAAAACTGTTTTTT.

Many counts were recorded for this clonotype. The chain links TRBV11-2 to TRBJ2-7; tentatively, D is TRBD2 (5 bases). The germline V and J ends were trimmed by 5 bases and 3 bases, with 14 bases remaining between them. This CDR3 comprises 14 residues. In germline, CDR1 is SGHAT, CDR2 FQNNGV. CDR3 protein: CASSPWTENYEQYF. In nucleotides, the CDR3 is TGTGCCAGCAGCCCCTGGACTGAAAACTACGAGCAGTACTTC.

This clonotype was counted ten times or more. This rearrangement joins TRBV7-2 to TRBJ1-6; 7 bases map to TRBD1. This CDR3 region has 13 residues. Germline CDR1 reads SGHTA; CDR2 reads FQGNSA. Trimming cost V 7 bases and J 13 bases; bases outside gene matches: 10. The CDR3 is CASKRQGLTPLHF. The CDR3 DNA follows: TGTGCCAGCAAACGACAGGGTCTGACGCCCCTCCACTTT.

The rearrangement uses TRBV6-1 and TRBJ1-2; 9 bases are shared with TRBD1. J gave up 7 bases and V 6 bases, and 9 bases lay outside the gene matches. There are 14 residues in the CDR3. CDR1 MNHNS and CDR2 SASEGT come from the germline V gene. The CDR3 coding sequence is TGTGCCAGCAGAACGACAGGGGGGCGCGGTGGCTACACCTTC. The encoded protein is CASRTTGGRGGYTF.